One sample yielded the 32 T cell receptor beta chains listed below, sequenced in a study of long-term antiretroviral therapy in people with HIV. Runs used v3.0 of the immunoSEQ assay and were done at survey level. Using immunoSEQ multiplex PCR, the repertoire was profiled, and TCRdb retains in-frame clones only, with some absent. The profile covers about 11,000 clones, with around 89% appearing a single time and 15% to 25% taken by the ten largest. The sequences come from unsorted PBMCs, collected 0.2 years before starting antiretroviral therapy. All receptors come from a woman aged 35 to 49 with HIV.

The chain joins TRBV5-6 to TRBJ2-3, with 7 positions matching TRBD2. V dropped 6 bases and J dropped 12; count of bases not matched to a gene: 13. The CDR3 spans 13 residues. Germline V gene data show CDR1 as SGHDT and CDR2 as YYEEEE. CDR3: CASTSLGGETQYF. CDR3 sequence (DNA): TGTGCCAGCACCTCCCTGGGGGGGGAGACCCAGTATTTT.

The chain links TRBV29-1 to TRBJ2-3, with D uncertain. CDR3 size: 14 residues. In germline, CDR1 is SQVTM, CDR2 ANQGSEA. V dropped 6 bases and J dropped 2 bases, with 15 bases sitting between them. CDR3 sequence (DNA): TGCAGCGTCGGAGAGACGGGCCTCACAGATACGCAGTATTTT. Its translation is CSVGETGLTDTQYF.

The chain uses TRBV5-4 and TRBJ2-1, with 7 positions matching TRBD2. The CDR3 runs to 13 residues. The junction had 6 bases not matched to a gene; V was cut back by 0 bases and J by 12 bases. CDR1 is SGHNT, CDR2 YYREEE, per germline (reference sequence). CDR3 protein: CASSLAGGFGQFF. CDR3 nucleotide sequence: TGTGCCAGCAGCTTGGCCGGGGGGTTCGGGCAGTTCTTC.

The V call is TRBV7-3, the J call TRBJ2-1; D remains unclear. The CDR3 has 15 residues. Germline V gene data show CDR1 as SGHTA and CDR2 as FQGTGA. The V end lost 6 bases, the J end lost 5 bases, and 17 bases lay between the germline ends. The CDR3 DNA reads as TGTGCCAGCAGTTTACAGCCCTTCGGACACAATGAGCAGTTCTTC. Translated, it gives CASSLQPFGHNEQFF.

CDR3 sequence reads: CASSFERPPTGELFF. For the CDR3, the DNA is TGCGCCAGCAGCTTTGAAAGGCCTCCCACCGGGGAGCTGTTTTTT. The chain uses TRBV5-1 and TRBJ2-2, with D unresolved. In germline, CDR1 is SGHRS, CDR2 YFSETQ. CDR3 length equals 15 residues. Between the trimmed V and J ends, which lost 2 bases and 4 bases, there was a span of 12 bases.

J is TRBJ2-7 and V is TRBV6-1, with TRBD1 as a possible D gene (6 bases). Trimming pared 0 bases from V and 1 base from J, leaving 13 bases between. Per germline, CDR1 MNHNS and CDR2 SASEGT. The CDR3 spans 16 residues. In nucleotides, the CDR3 is TGTGCCAGCAGTGAAGCGCACAGGGAGTTTTCCTACGAGCAGTACTTC. Protein product: CASSEAHREFSYEQYF.

The chain carries TRBV6-1 and TRBJ2-7; 8 bases are shared with TRBD1. Germline-derived CDR1 and CDR2 are MNHNS and SASEGT. This CDR3 is built from 14 residues. V was clipped by 4 bases and J by 2 bases; unmatched bases: 4. The CDR3 is CASSVGTGPYEQYF. The CDR3 coding sequence is TGTGCCAGCAGTGTGGGGACAGGTCCCTACGAGCAGTACTTC.

The genes are TRBV7-9 and TRBJ1-1; no clear D. The V gene lost 4 bases and the J gene lost 7 bases, with 19 bases spanning the gap. Germline CDR1 is SEHNR and CDR2 is FQNEAQ (reference sequence). The CDR3 totals 15 residues. This chain's CDR3 is CASSSSPSVRGEAFF. The CDR3 coding sequence is TGTGCCAGCAGCTCGTCCCCTTCCGTTCGGGGTGAAGCTTTCTTT.

This clone was counted once. CDR3 DNA: TGTGCCAGCTCACGCAACAGGGGTATGGCCAAAAACATTCAGTACTTC. This sequence encodes CASSRNRGMAKNIQYF. The V gene is TRBV18, the J gene TRBJ2-4; 7 bases fit TRBD1. This CDR3 contains 16 residues. Germline assignment: CDR1 KGHSH and CDR2 LQKENI. J gave up 1 base and V 4 bases, and 7 bases lay outside the gene matches.

This clone was recorded once. This sequence joins TRBV11-2 and TRBJ2-5; 8 positions match TRBD1. Germline CDR1 and CDR2: SGHAT and FQNNGV. Germline trimming cut 3 bases from V and 5 bases from J; bases unmatched to any gene: 5. The length of the CDR3 is 14 residues. CDR3 nucleotide sequence: TGTGCCAGCAGCTTTGGCGACAGGGGCGAGACCCAGTACTTC. It specifies CASSFGDRGETQYF.

The chain combines TRBV6-5 with TRBJ2-3; no clear D. CDR1 and CDR2 (germline): MNHEY, SVGAGI. The CDR3 runs to 14 residues. V gave up 4 bases and J gave up 5 bases, with 13 bases separating them. This chain's CDR3 is CASSSIGPGDTQYF. The CDR3 DNA sequence: TGTGCCAGCAGTTCCATTGGGCCTGGAGATACGCAGTATTTT.

The rearrangement joins TRBV19 to TRBJ2-3; 13 bases agree with TRBD2. Germline V gives CDR1 LNHDA, CDR2 SQIVND (reference sequence). CDR3 length: 20 amino acids. Trimming took 0 bases from V and 5 from J; bases not matched to a gene: 14. CDR3 loop: CASSIDGRGRLAGGRDTQYF. The CDR3 DNA reads as TGTGCCAGTAGTATAGACGGCCGGGGCAGACTAGCGGGGGGCCGAGATACGCAGTATTTT.

This clone has a single count. The CDR3 DNA sequence: TGTGCCAGCAGCGTAGATTGGACCGGGACAGGGGTCTATGGCTACACCTTC. It encodes CASSVDWTGTGVYGYTF. The chain uses TRBV9 and TRBJ1-2; TRBD1 agrees at 10 bases. V gave up 0 bases and J gave up 4 bases; unmatched junction bases: 9. The CDR3 covers 17 residues. Germline V CDR1 and CDR2: SGDLS, YYNGEE.

The chain carries TRBV7-9 and TRBJ1-2; D is undetermined. V was pared by 0 bases and J by 0 bases, with 8 bases between. The length of the CDR3 is 15 residues. Germline V gene sequence: CDR1 SEHNR, CDR2 FQNEAQ (reference sequence). The CDR3 sequence is CASSLAGGTNYGYTF. DNA for the CDR3: TGTGCCAGCAGCTTAGCGGGCGGAACTAACTATGGCTACACCTTC. The full variable domain, completed using reference TRBV7-9 and TRBJ1-2, is DTGVSQNPRHKITKRGQNVTFRCDPISEHNRLYWYRQTLGQGPEFLTYFQNEAQLEKSRLLSDRFSAERPKGSFSTLEIQRTEQGDSAMYLCASSLAGGTNYGYTFGSGTRLTVV.

This chain uses TRBV10-3 with TRBJ2-7; the match to TRBD1 covers 9 bases. The CDR3 consists of 13 residues. V trimming: 8 bases; J trimming: 6 bases; junction bases outside the gene matches: 8. Germline CDR1 is ENHRY and CDR2 is SYGVKD. For the CDR3, the DNA is TGTGCCATCCGGGACAGGGTTAATGGCGAGCAGTACTTC. Amino acids: CAIRDRVNGEQYF.

This sequence joins TRBV5-4 and TRBJ1-2, with 8 bases identical to TRBD1. The CDR3 runs 14 residues. Germline lookup yields CDR1 SGHNT and CDR2 YYREEE (reference sequence). V was pared by 5 bases and J by 8 bases, with 11 bases of the junction left unmatched. The CDR3 coding sequence is TGTGCCAGCAGAGTGGGACAGGACCTATTAGGCTACACCTTC. As protein: CASRVGQDLLGYTF. The full variable domain, its missing parts supplied by reference TRBV5-4 and TRBJ1-2, is ETGVTQSPTHLIKTRGQQVTLRCSSQSGHNTVSWYQQALGQGPQFIFQYYREEENGRGNFPPRFSGLQFPNYSSELNVNALELDDSALYLCASRVGQDLLGYTFGSGTRLTVV.

This clone has more than one count but fewer than ten. For the CDR3, the DNA is TGTGCCAGCAGCCCCCAAGGATCTTTTCTTTCTCCCCTCCACTTT. Residues: CASSPQGSFLSPLHF. The chain combines TRBV6-1 with TRBJ1-6; D uncertain. Germline V gene lookup returns CDR1 MNHNS and CDR2 SASEGT. CDR3 length equals 15 residues. V lost 6 bases, J lost 13 bases, and 22 bases lay in between.

The chain uses TRBV29-1 and TRBJ2-7; D may be TRBD2 (5 bases). The CDR3 has 13 amino acids. Trimming removed 5 bases from V and 0 bases from J, with 11 bases in between. In germline, CDR1 is SQVTM, CDR2 ANQGSEA. CDR3 sequence: CSVWTRSSYEQYF. The DNA for the CDR3 is TGCAGCGTTTGGACTCGTAGCTCCTACGAGCAGTACTTC.

The chain combines TRBV14 with TRBJ1-2; a weak D match, TRBD1 (5 bases). This CDR3 has 12 residues. V was cut by 1 base and J by 14 bases, with 14 bases left in between. Germline V CDR1 and CDR2: SGHDN, FVKESK. In nucleotides, the CDR3 is TGTGCCAGCAGCCAAGTGGAAGGGGCCATTACCTTC. Translated, it gives CASSQVEGAITF.

The chain combines TRBV19 with TRBJ1-6; D gene ambiguous. The V gene's germline CDR1 is LNHDA and CDR2 SQIVND (reference sequence). Trimming removed 6 bases from V and 7 bases from J, with 16 bases in between. This CDR3 is 15 amino acids long. This CDR3 is CASRKNGRQNSPLHF. In nucleotides, the CDR3 is TGTGCCAGTAGGAAGAACGGACGTCAAAATTCACCCCTCCACTTT.

The chain links TRBV7-2 to TRBJ1-1, with 8 nucleotides matching TRBD1. The CDR3 runs 14 residues. Trimming cost V 5 bases and J 5 bases; bases outside gene matches: 7. Per germline, CDR1 SGHTA and CDR2 FQGNSA. The CDR3 is CASSTVDRATEAFF. CDR3 sequence (DNA): TGTGCCAGCAGCACCGTGGACAGGGCGACTGAAGCTTTCTTT. The whole variable domain, filled in from reference TRBV7-2 and TRBJ1-1, reads GAGVSQSPSNKVTEKGKDVELRCDPISGHTALYWYRQSLGQGLEFLIYFQGNSAPDKSGLPSDRFSAERTGGSVSTLTIQRTQQEDSAVYLCASSTVDRATEAFFGQGTRLTVV.

The chain links TRBV7-9 to TRBJ2-3, with 8 bases matching TRBD2. Germline V gene data show CDR1 as SEHNR and CDR2 as FQNEAQ (reference sequence). Trimming cost V 5 bases and J 0 bases; bases outside gene matches: 4. The CDR3 consists of 15 residues. The CDR3 sequence: CASSGGGRSTDTQYF. In DNA form, the CDR3 reads TGTGCCAGCAGCGGCGGGGGGAGGAGCACAGATACGCAGTATTTT.

V is TRBV4-1 and J is TRBJ1-2; TRBD1 agrees at 8 bases. With 1 base clipped from V and 8 bases from J, the junction kept 6 bases outside the gene matches. Germline loops: CDR1 MGHRA, CDR2 YSYEKL. The CDR3 totals 14 residues. CDR3 in DNA: TGCGCCAGCAGCCAAGTGGGACAGGTTTACGGCTACACCTTC. Amino acids: CASSQVGQVYGYTF.

V usage is TRBV9 and J usage is TRBJ2-1, with TRBD1 matching 9 bases. The germline gives CDR1 SGDLS, CDR2 YYNGEE. The CDR3 consists of 17 residues. V shed 4 bases and J 8 bases; nucleotides not matched to a gene: 16. This CDR3 is CASSPQRGTGFQDEQFF. DNA of the CDR3: TGTGCCAGCAGCCCCCAAAGGGGGACAGGGTTTCAGGATGAGCAGTTCTTC.

The chain is built from TRBV7-8 and TRBJ2-6, with a tentative D call TRBD2 (6 bases). The CDR3 is 13 amino acids. Per the germline V gene, CDR1 is SGHVS and CDR2 is FQNEAQ. V was pared by 11 bases and J by 2 bases, with 10 bases between. CDR3 loop: CAPGGPGANVLTF. CDR3 sequence (DNA): TGTGCCCCCGGGGGACCTGGGGCCAACGTCCTGACTTTC. Filled out from reference TRBV7-8 and TRBJ2-6, the complete variable domain reads GAGVSQSPRYKVAKRGQDVALRCDPISGHVSLFWYQQALGQGPEFLTYFQNEAQLDKSGLPSDRFFAERPEGSVSTLKIQRTQQEDSAVYLCAPGGPGANVLTFGAGSRLTVL.

This clone has a handful of counts. V usage is TRBV30 and J usage is TRBJ1-2, with TRBD1 identical over 7 bases. Trimming took 3 bases from V and 4 from J; bases not matched to a gene: 8. The CDR3 sequence is 14 residues long. Germline loops: CDR1 GTSNPN, CDR2 SVGIG (reference sequence). The CDR3 DNA reads TGTGCCTGGAGAAACCAGGGGGTACTCTATGGCTACACCTTC. Its protein is CAWRNQGVLYGYTF.

This sequence joins TRBV7-2 and TRBJ1-1, with D unresolved. Germline assignment: CDR1 SGHTA and CDR2 FQGNSA. V was pared by 2 bases and J by 4 bases, with 11 bases between. The CDR3 has 14 amino acids. CDR3 region: CASSLNKWSTEAFF. In nucleotides, the CDR3 is TGTGCCAGCAGCTTAAACAAATGGAGCACTGAAGCTTTCTTT. The full variable domain, completed using reference TRBV7-2 and TRBJ1-1, is GAGVSQSPSNKVTEKGKDVELRCDPISGHTALYWYRQSLGQGLEFLIYFQGNSAPDKSGLPSDRFSAERTGGSVSTLTIQRTQQEDSAVYLCASSLNKWSTEAFFGQGTRLTVV.

This clone was found once. The chain recombines TRBV5-4 with TRBJ1-5, with 9 bases identical to TRBD1. The CDR3 sequence is 16 residues long. The germline CDR1 and CDR2 sequences are SGHNT and YYREEE (reference sequence). V was clipped by 0 bases and J by 3 bases; unmatched bases: 4. CDR3 nucleotides: TGTGCCAGCAGCTTGGGAGGACAGGGGTTCAATCAGCCCCAGCATTTT. It specifies CASSLGGQGFNQPQHF.

This clone was observed a handful of times. The chain has TRBV2 and TRBJ2-7, with 7 bases lining up with TRBD1. V trimming: 6 bases; J trimming: 2 bases; junction bases outside the gene matches: 7. The germline V gene encodes CDR1 SNHLY and CDR2 FYNNEI. This CDR3 is 14 amino acids long. CDR3 bases: TGTGCCAGCAGAGCTGGGACAGCTACCTACGAGCAGTACTTC. This sequence encodes CASRAGTATYEQYF.

The chain carries TRBV4-1 and TRBJ1-1, with 11 bases identical to TRBD1. Per the germline V gene, CDR1 is MGHRA and CDR2 is YSYEKL. The CDR3 runs to 16 residues. V gave up 8 bases and J gave up 3 bases; unmatched junction bases: 11. CDR3 nucleotides: TGCGCCAGCCGAACAAGACCGGGACAGGGGGACACTGAAGCTTTCTTT. Amino acids: CASRTRPGQGDTEAFF.

V and J are TRBV29-1 and TRBJ1-5, with 7 bases matching TRBD1. Germline loops: CDR1 SQVTM, CDR2 ANQGSEA. Trimming removed 1 base from V and 5 bases from J; junction bases left unmatched: 5. CDR3 size: 14 residues. CDR3 region: CSVEADRPDQPQHF. CDR3 nucleotide sequence: TGCAGCGTTGAAGCGGACAGGCCGGATCAGCCCCAGCATTTT.

V and J are TRBV11-1 and TRBJ2-1; TRBD2 matches at 14 bases. This CDR3 has 17 amino acids. Germline CDR1 SGHAT, CDR2 FQDESV (reference sequence). Trimming removed 5 bases from V and 3 bases from J; junction bases left unmatched: 6. CDR3: CASSTPGTSGGYNEQFF. As DNA, the CDR3 is TGTGCCAGCAGCACCCCCGGGACTAGCGGGGGCTACAATGAGCAGTTCTTC.